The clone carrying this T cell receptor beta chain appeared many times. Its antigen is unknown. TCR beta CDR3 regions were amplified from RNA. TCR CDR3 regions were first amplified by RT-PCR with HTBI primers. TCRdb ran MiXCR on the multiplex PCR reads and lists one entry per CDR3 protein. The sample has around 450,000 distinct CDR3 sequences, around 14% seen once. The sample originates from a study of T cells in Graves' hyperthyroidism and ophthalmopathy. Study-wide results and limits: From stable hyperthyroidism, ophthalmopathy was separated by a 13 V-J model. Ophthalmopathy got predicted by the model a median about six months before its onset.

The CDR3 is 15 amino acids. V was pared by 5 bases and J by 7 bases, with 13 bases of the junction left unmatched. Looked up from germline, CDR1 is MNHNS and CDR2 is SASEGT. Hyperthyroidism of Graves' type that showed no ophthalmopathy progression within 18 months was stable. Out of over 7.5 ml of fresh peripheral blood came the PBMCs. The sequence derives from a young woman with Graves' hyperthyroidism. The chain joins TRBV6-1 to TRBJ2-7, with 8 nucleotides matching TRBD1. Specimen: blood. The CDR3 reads CASSTAPDRVREQYF. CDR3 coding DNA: TGTGCCAGCAGTACTGCCCCGGACAGGGTGCGAGAGCAGTACTTC.